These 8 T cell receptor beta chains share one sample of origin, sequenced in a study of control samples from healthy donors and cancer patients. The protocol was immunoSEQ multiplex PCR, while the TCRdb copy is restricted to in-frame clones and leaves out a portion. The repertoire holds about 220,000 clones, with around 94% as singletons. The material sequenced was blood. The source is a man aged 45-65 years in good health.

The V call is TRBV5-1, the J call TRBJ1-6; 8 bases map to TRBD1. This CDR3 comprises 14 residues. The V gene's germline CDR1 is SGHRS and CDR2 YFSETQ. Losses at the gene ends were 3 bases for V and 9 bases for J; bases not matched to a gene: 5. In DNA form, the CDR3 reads TGCGCCAGCAGCTACGGACAGGGCAGTTCACCCCTCCACTTT. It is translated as CASSYGQGSSPLHF.

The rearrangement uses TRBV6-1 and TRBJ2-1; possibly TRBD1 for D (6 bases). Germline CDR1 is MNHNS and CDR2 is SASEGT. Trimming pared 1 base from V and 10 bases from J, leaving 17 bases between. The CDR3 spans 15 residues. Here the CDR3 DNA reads TGTGCCAGCAGTGAAGTTAGTGGCAGGGGACGAGAGCAGTTCTTC. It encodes CASSEVSGRGREQFF.

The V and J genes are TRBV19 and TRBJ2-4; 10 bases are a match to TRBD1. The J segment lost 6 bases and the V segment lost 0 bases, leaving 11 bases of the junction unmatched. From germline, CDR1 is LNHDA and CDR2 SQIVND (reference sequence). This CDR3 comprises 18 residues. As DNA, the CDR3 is TGTGCCAGTAGTATAGACCATTTGGGACAGGGGCAAGGAAACATTCAGTACTTC. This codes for CASSIDHLGQGQGNIQYF.

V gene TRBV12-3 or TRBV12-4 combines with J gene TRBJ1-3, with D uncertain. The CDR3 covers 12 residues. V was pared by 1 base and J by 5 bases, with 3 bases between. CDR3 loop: CASSLERNTIYF. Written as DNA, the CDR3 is TGTGCCAGCAGTTTAGAGAGAAACACCATATATTTT.

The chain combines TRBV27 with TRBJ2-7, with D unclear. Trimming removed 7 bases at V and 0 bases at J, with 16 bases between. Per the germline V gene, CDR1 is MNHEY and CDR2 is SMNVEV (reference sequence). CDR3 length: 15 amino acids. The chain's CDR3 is CASTSSLTVSYEQYF. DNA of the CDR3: TGTGCCAGCACATCGTCCTTGACGGTCTCCTACGAGCAGTACTTC.

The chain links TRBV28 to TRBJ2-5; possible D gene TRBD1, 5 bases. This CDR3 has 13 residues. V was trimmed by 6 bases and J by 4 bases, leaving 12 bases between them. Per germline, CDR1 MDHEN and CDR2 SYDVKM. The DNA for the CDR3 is TGTGCCAGCAGGTATCCTGGGGCAGAGACCCAGTACTTC. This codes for CASRYPGAETQYF.

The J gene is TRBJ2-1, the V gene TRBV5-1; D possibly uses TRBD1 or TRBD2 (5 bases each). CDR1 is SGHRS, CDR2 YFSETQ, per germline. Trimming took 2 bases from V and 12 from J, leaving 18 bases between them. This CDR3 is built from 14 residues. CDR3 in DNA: TGCGCCAGCAGCTTTGGAGGACAAGATGTTGGGCAGTTCTTC. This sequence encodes CASSFGGQDVGQFF. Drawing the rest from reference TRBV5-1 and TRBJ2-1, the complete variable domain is KAGVTQTPRYLIKTRGQQVTLSCSPISGHRSVSWYQQTPGQGLQFLFEYFSETQRNKGNFPGRFSGRQFSNSRSEMNVSTLELGDSALYLCASSFGGQDVGQFFGPGTRLTVL.

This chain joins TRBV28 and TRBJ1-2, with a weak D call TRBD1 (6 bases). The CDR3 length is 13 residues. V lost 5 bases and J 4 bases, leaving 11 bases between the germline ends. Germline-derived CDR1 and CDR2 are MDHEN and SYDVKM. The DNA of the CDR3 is TGTGCCAGCAGTCCAGACAGGCTCTATGGCTACACCTTC. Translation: CASSPDRLYGYTF.